This T cell receptor beta chain derives from a study of cytomegalovirus exposure and HLA in healthy donors (dated by TCRdb to 2016 to 2017). Regarding the research as a whole: An earlier analysis of about 530 of the donors reported approximately 280 Gb of sequence data and 95 million to 120 million unique TCR beta sequences obtained from approximately 180 million T cells. An early release that covered fewer than 750 HLA-typed donors contained about 300 gigabases of sequencing data and 70 million to 100 million unique TCR sequences. The genetic ancestry cluster associated with self-reported Caucasian donors included around four fifths of the 350 to 500 genotyped donors. The study aimed to test whether cataloging public T cell receptors could reveal signatures of past pathogen exposure. The study profiled the T cell repertoires of under 700 subjects by immunosequencing and related them to cytomegalovirus serostatus. A separate validation cohort of over 95 different subjects was used in addition to the 666-subject first cohort. To predict cytomegalovirus infection status, the study combined high-throughput TCR immunosequencing, statistical association of individual TCRs with disease status, and machine learning. To study patterns of TCR occurrence, a later analysis re-analyzed previously published TCR beta repertoires from 550 to 800 donors and added high-resolution HLA genotyping. In the later analysis, no new phenotypic data were used to find candidate immune exposures; instead, reliance was placed on TCR beta sequences and their occurrence across donors. To decide whether each TCR beta V gene segment behaved as functional or pseudogenic, an earlier analysis of 587 of the donors relied on high-throughput TCR beta sequencing. Alongside the repertoire data, information on donor age, sex, ethnicity and CMV serostatus was compiled. A later genetic analysis took genome-wide SNP genotypes for about 55% of the roughly 700 donors and used that subset as a discovery cohort. All discovery cohort repertoires had been generated on a single sequencing platform. HLA typing included class I and class II loci at four-digit resolution. The number of donors typed differed by locus, with roughly 620-630 for A, B, C, DRB1 and DQB1, 522 for DQA1, 606 for DPA1, and roughly 450 for DPB1. Roughly five DR-DQ haplotypes were treated as single units for association and clustering because of strong linkage in the cohort. Among some 410 genotyped donors of the cohort, an average of approximately 230,000 unique TCR beta nucleotide sequences were sequenced per donor, roughly 20% of them non-productive. What the work shows at the level of the full study, not this receptor alone: In a later analysis, TCR association rates were found to vary across HLA loci, with the most associated TCRs seen for DRB1 alleles and the fewest for HLA-C alleles. About 17 rarely observed V segments, including chromosome 9 orphons, were excluded from the earlier analysis of a few hundred of the donors because counts were too low. The sequencing pipeline was judged likely to have produced a cluster of highly shared sequence variants as a technical artifact. The classifier was reported to diagnose cytomegalovirus status with high specificity and sensitivity in both the original cohort and the validation cohort. Sequencing depth was assumed to be roughly uniform across donors in the presence/absence analyses, though that assumption may not hold. Most TCR sequences were observed very rarely across donors, whereas some public TCRs were present in many individuals. A later analysis found that most CMV-associated TCR beta chains appeared HLA-restricted, with HLA associations seemingly driven largely by CMV exposure. Because some donors lacked HLA typing at each locus, the association tests relied only on the typed subset. A later analysis associated about 18,000 TCR beta sequences with specific HLA alleles at a false discovery rate of 0.05. A further reported finding was that TCR beta sequences accurately predicted the HLA-A and HLA-B alleles for most subjects in the first cohort. Only TCR beta chains were sequenced in this cohort, and the absence of alpha or paired-chain data limited detectable features. In a later genetic analysis, a missense DCLRE1C variant was associated with V-gene and J-gene trimming of TCR beta chains, and the association was replicated in an independent cohort. It was suggested by the authors that the approach could potentially be generalized to other disease states and immunological phenotypes. The study gave a list of some 150 TCR beta chains associated with cytomegalovirus. Compared with equally common non-associated chains, HLA-associated TCR beta chains in a later analysis were more clonally expanded and had lower generation probabilities. The 87-base-pair reads could not distinguish some IMGT-functional V segments, including TRBV6-2 and TRBV6-3, so those segments were excluded. Immune exposure information for the cohort was limited to CMV serostatus. Compared with the approximately 670-donor mean, donors in an Asian-associated ancestry cluster had fewer N-insertions in productive TCRs, according to a later genetic analysis. Strong co-occurrence of HLA alleles, especially DR and DQ, made assigning TCR associations to individual alleles difficult. In an earlier analysis of approximately 590 of the donors, most TCR beta V segments appeared in productive rearrangements about 87% or about 30% of the time, broadly matching IMGT annotations. Three of the identified cytomegalovirus-associated TCR beta chains were confirmed in vitro to be specific for cytomegalovirus antigens. In a later analysis, several top co-occurrence clusters were reported to appear linked to parvovirus B19, influenza, CMV and Epstein-Barr virus. Correlated functional status among segregating V segments might be attributable to linkage disequilibrium, but an unknown experimental factor could not be ruled out.

The receptor library was made with the immunoSEQ multiplex PCR assay. A mixture of 60 forward primers for TCR Vbeta segments and 13 reverse primers for TCR Jbeta segments was used in the multiplex PCR. The CDR3 region of rearranged TCR beta genes was amplified from genomic DNA by a multiplex PCR assay. The amplified TCR beta libraries were sequenced on the Illumina HiSeq System as 87-base-pair reads. The paper's processing steps were these. Across the 500 to 850 repertoires, a later analysis counted 60 million to 90 million unique TCR beta chains, around 11 million of which were shared by at least two donors. Raw reads were error-corrected and collapsed into unique sequences by a nearest-neighbor algorithm in which closely related sequences were merged to remove PCR and sequencing errors. CDR3 sequences were aligned to IMGT reference sequences to assign V, D and J gene segments. For a sequence to be retained, a match of at least six nucleotides to both a V gene segment and a J gene segment was required. Rearrangements were called productive when the CDR3 lacked stop codons and stayed in frame with V and J; all others were non-productive. CDR3 was defined according to IMGT convention as the region running from the second conserved V-encoded cysteine to the conserved J-encoded phenylalanine. The earlier analysis of about 560 of the donors excluded any sequence lacking an unambiguous match to a single V gene segment. In an earlier analysis of approximately 590 of the donors, V segments were called functional above 56.7% productive rearrangements and were called segregating when the between-donor standard deviation exceeded 5%. A statistical classification framework was built for diagnosing cytomegalovirus status from the catalog of TCR beta chain sequences. A later analysis assigned V and J genes by comparing TCR nucleotide sequences with IMGT/GENE-DB human TR gene sequences. A later analysis assigned CDR3 sequences and most-parsimonious VDJ recombination scenarios with the TCRdist pipeline. In a later analysis, each TCR beta chain was defined by its CDR3 amino acid sequence together with its V-gene family, and reads without a unique V-gene family were excluded. As a way to deal with suspected cross-contamination and a sequencing artifact, a later analysis dropped over 550 nucleotide sequences that were highly shared and had low generation probability. In a later analysis, a clonal expansion index was calculated for each public chain from normalized within-repertoire ranks of inferred template counts. Generation probabilities in a later analysis came from a VDJ recombination model fitted to out-of-frame rearrangements, and those results were checked against IGoR. Hypergeometric tests were used in a later analysis to score TCR-TCR, TCR-HLA and TCR-CMV co-occurrence, with a repertoire-size bias correction applied to the TCR pairs. In a later analysis, false discovery rates were estimated by permuting HLA or CMV assignments 20 times. In a later analysis, co-occurring TCRs were grouped using DBSCAN, and TCRdist sequence similarity was added for clustering within HLA-allele-positive subsets. Repertoires with fewer than 30,000 or more than 120,000 public chains were left out of co-occurrence clustering, as were five repertoires with anomalous nucleotide sharing. This immuneACCESS table, as held by TCRdb, lists in-frame sequences with V and J called but not all clones. Of the missing ones, under half trace to an unresolved V gene in checked studies; the others have no known cause. That table furnishes V, J and clone size, whereas the DNA furnished D and trimming. In this sample the table shows fewer than 110,000 clones, around 67% of which occur a single time. Around 15% of the sample comes from the top ten.

Details on this clone: No cognate antigen has been identified for it. Per-base qualities were not stored, and no clone one base away is much larger.

In the germline V gene, CDR1 corresponds to ENHRY and CDR2 to SYGVKD. The CDR3 sequence holds 13 residues, the cysteine and phenylalanine included. The kept DNA is CDR3 alone, 39 bases in frame from the first base. The V and J ends are trimmed by 7 bases and 7 bases, leaving 14 bases between them. The cohort comprised several hundred healthy bone marrow donors. All cohort members were sampled while nominally healthy, although unrecorded immune exposures were likely present. The donor was CMV seropositive and was included in the group of some 290 seropositive cohort members. A peripheral blood sample was collected from each donor, and TCR beta sequencing was performed on peripheral blood mononuclear cells. The Qiagen DNeasy Blood Extraction Kit was used to extract genomic DNA from the blood cell samples.

The sequence is built from TRBV10-3 and TRBJ1-5; TRBD1 is perhaps the D gene, given 6 matching bases. This TCR was recovered from a woman aged 40 to 55 in good health and CMV-seropositive. The specimen sequenced was PBMCs. The sequence in DNA is TGTGCCATCAATGACAGGCAACAACAGCCCCAGCATTTT. This encodes CAINDRQQQPQHF.